The TCR delta chain described here comes from a study of delta chains in infants with herpesvirus infections (dated 2023 in TCRdb). In terms of the full investigation: To characterize gammadelta T cell responses to primary cytomegalovirus (CMV) infection, researchers prospectively followed a birth cohort of Ugandan infants starting at birth. The study looked for a public fetal Vdelta1/Vgamma8 gammadelta TCR clonotype in infants infected with CMV after birth. From PBMC, gammadelta TCRs were sequenced for under 20 CMV-infected infants (one congenitally infected) and roughly 8 CMV-uninfected infants who had sufficient sample available. By approximate age, the infant blood samples fell into groups of 1.5, 4, 8 and 12 months. Previously published Belgian fetal and cord blood gammadelta TCR data were added only for comparison and were not generated in this cohort.

Via the germline V gene, CDR1 is TSWWSYY and CDR2 QGS. The CDR3 numbers 20 residues from cysteine through phenylalanine. Solely the CDR3 DNA is kept, with 60 bases framed from the first base. About this clone: Its antigen is still unknown. A read error is likely here: a far larger clone is one base away. Other DNA variants within this sample encode the same CDR3.

Infants were enrolled after their mothers, pregnant women receiving prenatal care in Kampala, Uganda, were recruited, and documentation of maternal HIV status was required. Families received weekly visits, and collection of infant clinical information, oral swabs and peripheral blood began at 6 weeks of age and continued every 4 months after that. Blood was collected in heparin tubes, and PBMC were isolated by Ficoll-Paque density gradient centrifugation and cryopreserved. The method behind the library was RT-PCR. To generate TCR cDNA, RNA from PBMC was reverse transcribed using SuperScript II together with primers specific for the gamma chain and the delta chain. After purification with AMPure XP beads, the cDNA was amplified and indexed with Illumina adapters using the Nextera XT Index Kit. Sequencing of gammadelta TCR libraries was carried out on an Illumina MiSeq using a V2 300-cycle kit. On the study's bioinformatics: Using MiXCR v2.1.12, CDR3 sequences were assembled, and reads were mapped onto D, J and V genes obtained from GenBank. VDJtools v1.2.1 was used to perform repertoire analyses of the CDR3 clonotypes. Identical DNA sequences were merged into single rows after TCRdb reprocessed the public reads with CATT. It is TCRdb's table, rather than the study itself, that gives the V and J calls and clone size. This sample is represented by some 470 delta-chain clones; about 19% of them were singletons. The top ten clones comprise over 14% of the sample.

What the authors observed across the whole study: A small sample size and the lack of race- or environment-matched controls were noted by the authors, because CMV is acquired by nearly all Ugandans before adulthood. The public Vdelta1 clonotype appeared in about 20% of the 18 CMV-infected infants: three infected postnatally before 120 days of age, plus the congenitally infected infant. The public clonotype was detected only at the first time point after infection and was not found in uninfected infants or in infants infected after 120 days. In CMV-uninfected infants, the public clonotype might still be present but below the detection limit. Public-clonotype frequency among Vdelta1 cells appeared to be inversely correlated with age at infection and was observed to decay rapidly, seemingly without persisting beyond roughly 2 months.

V gene assignment gives TRDV1, but the J gene was left uncalled. The receptor comes from a human donor who was a Ugandan infant, either HIV-exposed or HIV-unexposed (not recorded which). The sequencing here drew on peripheral blood, taken at time point 1 of longitudinal follow-up. The DNA is TGTGCTCTTGGGGTTTTCATTCCCCGGCGTTTCTCCTGGGACACCCGACAGATGTTCTTC. Its coded protein is CALGVFIPRRFSWDTRQMFF.